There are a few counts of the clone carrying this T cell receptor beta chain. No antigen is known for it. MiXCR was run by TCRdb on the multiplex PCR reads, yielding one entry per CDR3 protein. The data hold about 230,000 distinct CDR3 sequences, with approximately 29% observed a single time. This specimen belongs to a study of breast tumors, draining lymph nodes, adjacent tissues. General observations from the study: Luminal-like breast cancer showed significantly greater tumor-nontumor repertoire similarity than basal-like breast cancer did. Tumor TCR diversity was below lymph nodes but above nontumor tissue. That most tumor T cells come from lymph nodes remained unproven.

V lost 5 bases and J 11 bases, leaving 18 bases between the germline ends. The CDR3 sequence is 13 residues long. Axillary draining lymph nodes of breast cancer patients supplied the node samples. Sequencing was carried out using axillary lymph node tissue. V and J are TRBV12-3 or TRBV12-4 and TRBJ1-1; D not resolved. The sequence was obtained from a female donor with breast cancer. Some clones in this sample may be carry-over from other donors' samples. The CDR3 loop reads CASSAPGMSRAFF. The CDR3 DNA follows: TGTGCCAGCAGTGCCCCGGGGATGTCTAGGGCTTTCTTT.